This T cell receptor (beta chain) appears in the sequencing data of a study of T cells in Graves' hyperthyroidism and ophthalmopathy. RNA transcripts provided the source from which TCR beta CDR3 regions were amplified. The study used the HTBI primer set for a first-round RT-PCR of the TCR CDR3. TCRdb re-analysed the multiplex PCR reads in MiXCR, keeping a single row per CDR3 protein. Of about 320,000 distinct CDR3 sequences in the sample, roughly 15% are singletons; the top ten hold around 35%. The authors deemed Graves' hyperthyroidism stable absent ophthalmopathy progression within 18 months. This CDR3 has 15 amino acids. Germline values: CDR1 SGHRS, CDR2 YFSETQ. The V end was cut by 1 base, the J end by 4 bases, with 15 bases between. This clonotype has a single count.

Sequencing was done on a sample of blood. This rearrangement joins TRBV5-1 to TRBJ2-7; D tentatively reads TRBD1 or TRBD2 (6 bases each). This sequence was found in a man aged 25-40 years with Graves' hyperthyroidism. The CDR3 DNA reads TGCGCCAGCAGCTTGTTCGGGGGCCCGGGGTACGAGCAGTACTTC. Protein sequence: CASSLFGGPGYEQYF.